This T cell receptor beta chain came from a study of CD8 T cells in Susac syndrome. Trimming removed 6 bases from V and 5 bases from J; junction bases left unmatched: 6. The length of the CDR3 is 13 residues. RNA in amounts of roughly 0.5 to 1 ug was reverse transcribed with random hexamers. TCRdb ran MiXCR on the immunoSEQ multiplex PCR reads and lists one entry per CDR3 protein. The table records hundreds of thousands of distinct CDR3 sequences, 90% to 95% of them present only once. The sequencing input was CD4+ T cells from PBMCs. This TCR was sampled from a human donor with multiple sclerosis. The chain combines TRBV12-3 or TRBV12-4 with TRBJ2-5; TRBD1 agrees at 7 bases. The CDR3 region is CASRQGSSETQYF. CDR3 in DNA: TGTGCCAGCAGACAGGGGTCGTCGGAGACCCAGTACTTC.